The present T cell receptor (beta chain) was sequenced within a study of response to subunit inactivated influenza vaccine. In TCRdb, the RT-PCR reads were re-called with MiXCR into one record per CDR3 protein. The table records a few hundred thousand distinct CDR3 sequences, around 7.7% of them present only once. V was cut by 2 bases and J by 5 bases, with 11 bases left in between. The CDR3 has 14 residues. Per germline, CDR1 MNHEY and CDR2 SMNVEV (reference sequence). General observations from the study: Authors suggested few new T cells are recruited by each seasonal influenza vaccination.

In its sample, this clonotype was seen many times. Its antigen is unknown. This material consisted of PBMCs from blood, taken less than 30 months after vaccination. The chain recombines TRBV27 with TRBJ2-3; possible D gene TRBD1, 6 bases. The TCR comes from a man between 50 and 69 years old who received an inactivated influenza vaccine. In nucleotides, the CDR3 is TGTGCCAGCAGTTTAACAGGGTTCTTAGATACGCAGTATTTT. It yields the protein CASSLTGFLDTQYF.